This T cell receptor (beta chain) was captured in a study of shared clonotypes between healthy human individuals. From CD4+ cells came CD45RA+ naive and CD45RA-negative memory subsets. Produced via immunoSEQ multiplex PCR; TCRdb's table is partial and in-frame only. The table has about 640,000 clones, 72% seen once. Germline CDR1 is MNHEY and CDR2 is SVGAGI. Trimming cost V 0 bases and J 0 bases, with 8 bases left between them. The CDR3 consists of 15 residues. The sequenced material came from memory CD4+ T cells sorted from blood. Subset denoted: CD45RA-negative fraction. V and J are TRBV6-5 and TRBJ1-1; D remains ambiguous. The receptor's source is a woman between 25 and 40 years old in good health. The chain's CDR3 is CASSYSKRVNTEAFF. DNA of the CDR3: TGTGCCAGCAGTTACTCGAAACGGGTGAACACTGAAGCTTTCTTT.